Each of the 6 T cell receptor beta chains below was sequenced from the same sample in a study of OX40 agonist ivuxolimab in advanced cancers. The receptor library was made with the immunoSEQ multiplex PCR assay. TCRdb retrieved this table from immuneACCESS and kept in-frame rearrangements only. Not all clones are present; in checked studies, unresolved V genes account for under half, and no reason is known for the remainder. Counted in this sample were over 60,000 clones; about 82% of them appeared once. The ten largest clones capture 1.9% of the sample. The specimen comprised CD4+ or CD8+ T cells sorted from blood, sampled in a trial of the OX40 agonist ivuxolimab. The receptors originated from an adult with an advanced solid tumor such as melanoma, head and neck, liver or kidney cancer.

The chain recombines TRBV4-3 with TRBJ2-5; 8 bases align to TRBD2. CDR1 is LGHNA and CDR2 is YSLEER in the germline V gene. CDR3 size: 15 residues. V shed 3 bases, J shed 4 bases, and the junction held 7 bases outside the gene matches. CDR3 nucleotide sequence: TGCGCCAGCAGCCAGCGCGGGAGGACGTCAGAGACCCAGTACTTC. Protein product: CASSQRGRTSETQYF.

This chain uses TRBV5-1 with TRBJ2-7; D possibly corresponds to TRBD2 (7 bases). CDR1 and CDR2 (germline): SGHRS, YFSETQ. Trimming shortened V by 4 bases and J by 5 bases, and 19 bases separated the two germline ends. The CDR3 spans 15 residues. The DNA of the CDR3 is TGCGCCAGCAGCCCGGGGGCAGGGGACTATAACGAGCAGTACTTC. As protein: CASSPGAGDYNEQYF.

The V and J genes are TRBV7-2 and TRBJ2-1; weak D call: TRBD2 (7 bases). The CDR3 has 13 amino acids. V was shortened by 5 bases and J by 9 bases, with 14 bases between the two germline ends. The V gene's germline CDR1 is SGHTA and CDR2 FQGNSA. The CDR3 region has the DNA TGTGCCAGCAGCCCATGGAGGGGGGGTGAGCAGTTCTTC. Residues: CASSPWRGGEQFF.

The rearrangement uses TRBV5-4 and TRBJ2-5, with 16 positions matching TRBD2. The CDR3 is made up of 16 amino acids. CDR1 is SGHNT, CDR2 YYREEE, per germline (reference sequence). The V gene end was trimmed by 4 bases and the J gene end by 3 bases; junction bases not matched to a gene: 3. The CDR3 reads CASSPGTSGREETQYF. CDR3 in DNA: TGTGCCAGCAGCCCCGGGACTAGCGGGAGGGAAGAGACCCAGTACTTC.

The chain recombines TRBV7-2 with TRBJ2-5; TRBD2 agrees at 15 bases. Matching the DNA end better, TRBJ2-7 makes the J call doubtful. Germline CDR1 and CDR2: SGHTA and FQGNSA. CDR3 length: 14 amino acids. The CDR3 DNA reads as TGTGCCAGCAGCGGACTAGCGGGAGGGTACGAGCAGTACTTC. Residues: CASSGLAGGYEQYF.

This sequence joins TRBV6-5 and TRBJ1-1; TRBD1 matches at 8 bases. Germline assignment: CDR1 MNHEY and CDR2 SVGAGI. There are 14 residues in the CDR3. The J segment lost 0 bases and the V segment lost 7 bases, leaving 4 bases of the junction unmatched. The CDR3 sequence: CASNRDRLNTEAFF. The DNA of the CDR3 is TGTGCCAGCAACCGGGACAGGCTGAACACTGAAGCTTTCTTT.